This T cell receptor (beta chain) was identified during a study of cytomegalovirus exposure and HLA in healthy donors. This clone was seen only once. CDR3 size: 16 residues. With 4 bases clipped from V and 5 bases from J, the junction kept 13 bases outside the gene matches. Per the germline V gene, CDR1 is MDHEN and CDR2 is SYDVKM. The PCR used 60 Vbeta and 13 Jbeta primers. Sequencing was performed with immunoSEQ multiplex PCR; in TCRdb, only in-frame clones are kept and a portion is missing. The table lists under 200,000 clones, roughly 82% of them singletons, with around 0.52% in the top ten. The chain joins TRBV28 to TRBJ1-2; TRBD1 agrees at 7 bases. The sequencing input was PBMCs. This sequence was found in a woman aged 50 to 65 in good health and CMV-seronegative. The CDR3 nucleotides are TGTGCCAGCAGTTCGACAGGGTCTCCGGGGACTTATGGCTACACCTTC. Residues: CASSSTGSPGTYGYTF.